Each of the 24 T cell receptor beta chains below was sequenced from the same sample in a study of blood T cells in healthy people across ages. Next came a second PCR, run for roughly 6 to 11 cycles, which used a sample-barcoded 5' primer along with a J-beta primer mix. TCRdb reprocessed the 5' RACE reads via MiXCR and lists one record per CDR3 protein. The data contain 650,000 to 1,000,000 distinct CDR3 sequences, approximately 35% of them singletons. Sequencing was carried out using blood. The receptors shown here come from a man between 18 and 29 years old in good health.

At least ten counts were recorded for this clonotype. The J gene is TRBJ2-3, the V gene TRBV20-1; 13 nucleotides line up with TRBD2. CDR1 and CDR2 from the germline V gene are DFQATT and SNEGSKA (reference sequence). CDR3 length: 16 residues. With 6 bases clipped from V and 2 bases from J, the junction kept 8 bases outside the gene matches. The CDR3 region has the DNA TGCAGTGCCTCCGGACTAGCGGGGGCTTACACAGATACGCAGTATTTT. Amino acids: CSASGLAGAYTDTQYF.

Remarks on this clonotype: An end of the junction differs from the germline gene, which may be a read error. The chain couples TRBV11-2 to TRBJ1-6; TRBD1 aligns across 7 bases. CDR1 SGHAT and CDR2 FQNNGV come from the germline V gene. This CDR3 is 21 amino acids long. CDR3 nucleotide sequence: TGTGCCAGCAGGAGGGGGCCTGGGCAGAATTCTTTAGCTAACCATAATTCACCCCCCCACTTT. Encoded protein: CASRRGPGQNSLANHNSPPHF.

The chain links TRBV5-1 to TRBJ2-1, with 10 nucleotides matching TRBD2. The germline gives CDR1 SGHRS, CDR2 YFSETQ. The CDR3 consists of 15 residues. V lost 0 bases, J lost 6 bases, and 3 bases stayed unmatched. The DNA for the CDR3 is TGCGCCAGCAGCTTGGTACTAGCGGGGAGCAATGAGCAGTTCTTC. Translated, it gives CASSLVLAGSNEQFF.

This clonotype was seen a handful of times. This rearrangement joins TRBV12-3 or TRBV12-4 to TRBJ2-1; D unresolved. The assigned J gene may be wrong: the sequence end matches TRBJ2-7 better. The CDR3 spans 13 residues. The CDR3, as DNA: TGTGCCAGCAGTTTCAGATCCTACAATGAGCAGTACTTC. This codes for CASSFRSYNEQYF.

This clonotype was seen ten or more times. The chain employs TRBV15 and TRBJ2-1; the D is unclear. The V and J ends lost 0 bases and 4 bases respectively, with 19 bases between them. CDR1 and CDR2 (germline): LNHNV, YYDKDF (reference sequence). This CDR3 comprises 18 residues. The CDR3 coding sequence is TGTGCCACCAGCAGAGATTCAACTGGGTTACGGGCATACAATGAGCAGTTCTTC. As protein: CATSRDSTGLRAYNEQFF.

The J gene is TRBJ2-1, the V gene TRBV4-2; D is perhaps TRBD1 (5 bases). Deletions cut 1 base from V and 5 bases from J, with 9 bases between. Germline-derived CDR1 and CDR2 are LGHNA and YNFKEQ. The CDR3 has 14 amino acids. This CDR3 is CASSQARADNEQFF. Written as DNA, the CDR3 is TGTGCCAGCAGCCAAGCCAGGGCCGACAATGAGCAGTTCTTC.

This clonotype was observed a handful of times. The chain recombines TRBV19 with TRBJ2-4; 9 nucleotides match TRBD1. Trimming at V came to 6 bases and at J to 8 bases, leaving 8 bases not matched to a gene. There are 14 residues in the CDR3. CDR1 LNHDA and CDR2 SQIVND come from the germline V gene (reference sequence). CDR3 DNA: TGTGCCAGTAGACTCCGGGACAGGGACTACATTCAGTACTTC. It specifies CASRLRDRDYIQYF.

This clonotype occurred many times. This CDR3 reads CASSRRGARSSYNEQFF. In DNA form, the CDR3 reads TGTGCCAGCAGCCGACGGGGCGCTAGGAGCTCCTACAATGAGCAGTTCTTC. This chain uses TRBV12-3 or TRBV12-4 with TRBJ2-1; either TRBD1 or TRBD2 may fit D (5 bases each). The CDR3 has 17 amino acids. The V and J ends lost 6 bases and 0 bases respectively, with 18 bases between them.

This clonotype was seen a few times. V usage is TRBV11-2 and J usage is TRBJ2-7, with D perhaps matching TRBD1 (6 bases). Per germline, CDR1 SGHAT and CDR2 FQNNGV. V was trimmed by 5 bases and J by 0 bases, leaving 14 bases between them. The length of the CDR3 is 15 residues. For the CDR3, the DNA is TGTGCCAGCAGCGGAAACAGGGACCCCTCCTACGAGCAGTACTTC. Translating gives CASSGNRDPSYEQYF.

V gene TRBV2 combines with J gene TRBJ2-5; the D is unclear. The germline gives CDR1 SNHLY, CDR2 FYNNEI. Trimming took off 2 bases at V and 5 bases at J, with 9 bases between the two ends. The length of the CDR3 is 13 residues. The CDR3 DNA sequence: TGTGCCAGCAGTGAAATGTTGGGGGAGACCCAGTACTTC. Protein product: CASSEMLGETQYF.

The table lists this clonotype with a few counts. A much larger clone lies one base from this, so it may be a read error. The V call is TRBV7-6, the J call TRBJ2-7; D is possibly TRBD1 (6 bases). CDR3 size: 14 residues. Germline CDR1 SGHVS, CDR2 FNYEAQ. Between the trimmed V and J ends, which lost 6 bases and 7 bases, there was a span of 19 bases. CDR3 nucleotides: TGTGCCAGCAGTAAGGACAGTCCTACAGGGGAGCAGTACTTC. Its protein product is CASSKDSPTGEQYF. Variable domain in full (rest from reference TRBV7-6 and TRBJ2-7): GAGVSQSPRYKVTKRGQDVALRCDPISGHVSLYWYRQALGQGPEFLTYFNYEAQQDKSGLPNDRFSAERPEGSISTLTIQRTEQRDSAMYRCASSKDSPTGEQYFGPGTRLTVT.

The CDR3 spells CAISESDRDGQGYGYTF. The CDR3 bases are TGTGCCATCAGTGAGTCGGACAGGGACGGACAAGGCTACGGCTACACCTTC. The rearrangement uses TRBV10-3 and TRBJ1-2; 8 bases map to TRBD1. CDR1 is ENHRY, CDR2 SYGVKD, per germline. V shed 0 bases and J 8 bases; nucleotides not matched to a gene: 14. The CDR3 has 17 residues.

With regard to this clonotype: Being one base from a much bigger clone, this may be a read error. This chain links TRBV12-3 or TRBV12-4 with TRBJ2-5; D may be TRBD2 (7 bases). The CDR3 is made up of 12 amino acids. This chain's CDR3 is CAGSSGEGAQYF. The CDR3 nucleotides read TGTGCCGGCAGTTCTGGGGAGGGGGCCCAGTACTTC.

The rearrangement uses TRBV2 and TRBJ2-5, with D possibly being TRBD2 (6 bases). With 7 bases removed from V and 5 bases from J, the gap between germline ends came to 14 bases. This CDR3 spans 13 amino acids. Germline V gene lookup returns CDR1 SNHLY and CDR2 FYNNEI. The DNA of the CDR3 is TGTGCCAGCAAAATGGGACGGGAGGAGACCCAGTACTTC. This translates into CASKMGREETQYF. The variable domain in full, completed from reference TRBV2 and TRBJ2-5, reads EPEVTQTPSHQVTQMGQEVILRCVPISNHLYFYWYRQILGQKVEFLVSFYNNEISEKSEIFDDQFSVERPDGSNFTLKIRSTKLEDSAMYFCASKMGREETQYFGPGTRLLVL.

The genes are TRBV6-2 or TRBV6-3 and TRBJ2-7; D is unclear. CDR1 and CDR2 (germline): MNHEY, SVGEGT. CDR3 length: 12 residues. The germline V and J ends were trimmed by 5 bases and 10 bases, with 15 bases remaining between them. The CDR3 reads CASSRPLGAQYF. DNA for the CDR3: TGTGCCAGCAGTCGCCCCCTCGGCGCCCAGTACTTC.

The chain employs TRBV4-3 and TRBJ2-3; maybe TRBD1 (5 bases). The CDR3 is 12 amino acids. The V end lost 11 bases, the J end lost 13 bases, and 22 bases lay between the germline ends. CDR1 and CDR2 from the germline V gene are LGHNA and YSLEER. The CDR3 sequence is CAYFNRGVREYF. CDR3 coding DNA: TGCGCCTACTTTAATAGAGGCGTCAGGGAGTATTTT.

At least ten counts were recorded for this clonotype. The chain recombines TRBV6-6 with TRBJ2-7; D is unresolved. CDR1 MNHNY and CDR2 SVGAGI come from the germline V gene (reference sequence). The CDR3 contains 14 residues. Trimming stripped 0 bases from V and 0 bases from J, with 6 bases between. CDR3 sequence reads: CASSYSHSSYEQYF. CDR3 bases: TGTGCCAGCAGTTACTCGCACAGCTCCTACGAGCAGTACTTC.

This clonotype was counted ten times or more. The chain is built from TRBV7-2 and TRBJ2-3, with D unresolved. Deletions cut 5 bases from V and 4 bases from J, with 16 bases between. The germline V gene has CDR1 SGHTA and CDR2 FQGNSA. The CDR3 spans 15 residues. The CDR3, as DNA: TGTGCCAGCAGCCCGAGTGCGGCCGAAGCAGATACGCAGTATTTT. Residues: CASSPSAAEADTQYF.

J is TRBJ2-7 and V is TRBV20-1, with 7 bases aligning to TRBD1. This CDR3 contains 13 residues. Trimming at V came to 6 bases and at J to 7 bases, leaving 12 bases not matched to a gene. Per germline, CDR1 DFQATT and CDR2 SNEGSKA (reference sequence). The CDR3 bases are TGCAGTGCCCGACAGGGCTCCAACAATGAGCAGTACTTC. Translated, it gives CSARQGSNNEQYF.

This clonotype was counted a few times. The chain couples TRBV7-9 to TRBJ1-1; the D is unclear. CDR3 length: 13 amino acids. Germline V gene data show CDR1 as SEHNR and CDR2 as FQNEAQ (reference sequence). The V end was cut by 1 base, the J end by 7 bases, with 10 bases between. The CDR3 sequence: CASSLEQSLEAFF. The CDR3 DNA sequence: TGTGCCAGCAGCTTAGAACAAAGCCTTGAAGCTTTCTTT.

The chain carries TRBV20-1 and TRBJ2-7; the match to TRBD2 covers 11 bases. The CDR3 loop spans 15 amino acids. Germline CDR1 DFQATT, CDR2 SNEGSKA (reference sequence). The trim removed 6 bases at V and 7 bases at J, leaving 14 bases unmatched. The CDR3, as DNA: TGCAGTGCCATAGCGGGGGGGGCCTCCTACAATGAGCAGTACTTC. This gives the protein CSAIAGGASYNEQYF.

A note on this clonotype: Mismatch with germline at one junction end may stem from a read error. V usage is TRBV5-1 and J usage is TRBJ1-5; 7 nucleotides agree with TRBD1. Germline V lookup: CDR1 SGHRS, CDR2 YFSETQ. This CDR3 contains 16 residues. The CDR3 reads CASSLTPGQYNQSQHF. The CDR3 nucleotides are TGCGCCAGCAGCTTGACCCCGGGACAGTATAATCAGTCCCAGCATTTT. Filled out from reference TRBV5-1 and TRBJ1-5, the complete variable domain reads KAGVTQTPRYLIKTRGQQVTLSCSPISGHRSVSWYQQTPGQGLQFLFEYFSETQRNKGNFPGRFSGRQFSNSRSEMNVSTLELGDSALYLCASSLTPGQYNQSQHFGDGTRLSIL.

The chain employs TRBV7-9 and TRBJ1-2; TRBD1 matches 7 bases. Germline V gene data show CDR1 as SEHNR and CDR2 as FQNEAQ (reference sequence). This CDR3 comprises 14 residues. After removal of 3 bases from V and 5 bases from J, the junction contained 6 bases not matched to a gene. DNA for the CDR3: TGTGCCAGCAGCTTGGGAGGACAGGCTTATGGCTACACCTTC. This encodes CASSLGGQAYGYTF.

CDR3 sequence: CASSHGLEETQYF. DNA of the CDR3: TGTGCCAGCAGCCACGGACTAGAAGAGACCCAGTACTTC. The J gene is TRBJ2-5, the V gene TRBV28, with 7 bases identical to TRBD2. The CDR3 runs 13 residues. Germline loops: CDR1 MDHEN, CDR2 SYDVKM. V lost 6 bases and J lost 3; bases outside the gene matches: 4. The full variable domain, with the rest looked up from reference TRBV28 and TRBJ2-5, is DVKVTQSSRYLVKRTGEKVFLECVQDMDHENMFWYRQDPGLGLRLIYFSYDVKMKEKGDIPEGYSVSREKKERFSLILESASTNQTSMYLCASSHGLEETQYFGPGTRLLVL.